These 29 T cell receptor beta chains came from one sample sequenced in a study of blood T cell repertoires in COVID-19 (dated by TCRdb to 2019 to 2021). Receptor libraries were prepared by the immunoSEQ multiplex PCR assay. Here the immuneACCESS table is served through TCRdb, limited to in-frame sequences with V and J called. Missing clones are a known gap in these copies; in checked studies unresolved V genes cover under half, and the rest lacks a known reason. Across this sample there are about 140,000 clones, with roughly 80% seen only once. The top ten hold 4.5% to 5.5% of the sample. The source material was PBMCs or T cells enriched from blood (not recorded which). These receptors came from a man in his forties or fifties with acute COVID-19.

The chain recombines TRBV7-9 with TRBJ1-1; D uncertain. Germline-derived CDR1 and CDR2 are SEHNR and FQNEAQ (reference sequence). The CDR3 contains 12 residues. With 2 bases removed from V and 4 bases from J, the gap between germline ends came to 5 bases. CDR3 nucleotides: TGTGCCAGCAGCTTACGGGGCACTGAAGCTTTCTTT. It specifies CASSLRGTEAFF.

This rearrangement joins TRBV28 to TRBJ1-5, with 9 bases fitting TRBD1. J lost 12 bases, V lost 3 bases, and 3 bases had no gene match. This CDR3 contains 12 residues. Germline CDR1 MDHEN, CDR2 SYDVKM. DNA for the CDR3: TGTGCCAGCAGTTTCCAGGACAGGGGCCAGCATTTT. It codes for CASSFQDRGQHF.

This sequence joins TRBV7-2 and TRBJ1-5, with a weak D call TRBD1 (6 bases). Trimming stripped 5 bases from V and 6 bases from J, with 14 bases between. The CDR3 length is 14 residues. CDR1 and CDR2 (germline): SGHTA, FQGNSA. CDR3 in amino acids: CASSARGQGQPQHF. The CDR3 DNA sequence: TGTGCCAGCAGCGCTAGGGGACAAGGTCAGCCCCAGCATTTT.

This clone was seen just once. Sequence at one end of the junction differs from germline and may be a read error. This chain uses TRBV2 with TRBJ2-1; D may be TRBD2 (6 bases). In germline, CDR1 is SNHLY, CDR2 FYNNEI. This CDR3 has 13 amino acids. CDR3 amino acids: CASSRGTNNKQFF. The CDR3, as DNA: TGTGCCAGCAGCCGGGGGACGAACAATAAGCAGTTCTTC.

V usage is TRBV9 and J usage is TRBJ2-1, with D unclear. Trimming cost V 1 base and J 8 bases, with 13 bases left between them. The germline V gene encodes CDR1 SGDLS and CDR2 YYNGEE. The length of the CDR3 is 14 residues. CDR3 in amino acids: CASSVTWAYYEQFF. In DNA form, the CDR3 reads TGTGCCAGCAGCGTAACGTGGGCTTATTATGAGCAGTTCTTC.

As for this clone: The same CDR3 arises from other DNA sequences in this sample as well. This chain joins TRBV11-2 and TRBJ2-1, with D possibly matching TRBD2 (5 bases). Germline V gene lookup returns CDR1 SGHAT and CDR2 FQNNGV. The CDR3 covers 15 residues. The V end was cut by 1 base, the J end by 3 bases, with 10 bases between. In DNA form, the CDR3 reads TGTGCCAGCAGCTTAGGGCTAGCTAACTACAATGAGCAGTTCTTC. Amino acids: CASSLGLANYNEQFF.

This sequence joins TRBV5-6 and TRBJ2-7; 9 bases agree with TRBD1. The CDR3 length is 13 residues. Germline V lookup: CDR1 SGHDT, CDR2 YYEEEE. The J segment lost 1 base and the V segment lost 6 bases, leaving 2 bases of the junction unmatched. The CDR3 reads CASKTGGSYEQYF. CDR3 sequence (DNA): TGTGCCAGCAAGACAGGGGGTTCCTACGAGCAGTACTTC.

This clone was found once. The chain uses TRBV6-5 and TRBJ2-6; the D gene is possibly TRBD1 (6 bases). Germline values: CDR1 MNHEY, CDR2 SVGAGI. V was cut by 7 bases and J by 1 base, with 11 bases left in between. The CDR3 covers 15 residues. The CDR3 bases are TGTGCCAGCAAGGGGGTCAGTTCTGGGGCCAACGTCCTGACTTTC. Amino acid sequence: CASKGVSSGANVLTF.

The J gene is TRBJ2-2, the V gene TRBV6-1; 8 bases line up with TRBD1. The CDR3 runs to 17 residues. Germline-derived CDR1 and CDR2 are MNHNS and SASEGT. V lost 3 bases, J lost 4 bases, and 10 bases stayed unmatched. Here the CDR3 DNA reads TGTGCCAGCAGTGATAGAATCCAGGGGGCGGTCACCGGGGAGCTGTTTTTT. Translating it yields CASSDRIQGAVTGELFF.

V and J are TRBV24-1 and TRBJ2-3, with 7 bases matching TRBD1. The CDR3 runs to 16 residues. CDR1 is KGHDR, CDR2 SFDVKD, per germline. The J segment lost 0 bases and the V segment lost 0 bases, leaving 2 bases of the junction unmatched. CDR3 sequence: CATSDLPRGSTDTQYF. The CDR3 region has the DNA TGTGCCACCAGTGATTTGCCCAGGGGGAGCACAGATACGCAGTATTTT.

The chain carries TRBV6-5 and TRBJ1-1; TRBD1 agrees at 8 bases. The V segment lost 7 bases and the J segment 11 bases; nucleotides outside the gene matches: 12. Per germline, CDR1 MNHEY and CDR2 SVGAGI. This CDR3 has 13 residues. CDR3 sequence reads: CASISTGAIAAFF. In DNA form, the CDR3 reads TGTGCCAGCATCTCGACAGGGGCTATTGCGGCTTTCTTT.

V is TRBV11-2 and J is TRBJ1-1; D is perhaps TRBD1 (5 bases). This CDR3 has 14 amino acids. V dropped 4 bases and J dropped 6 bases, with 15 bases sitting between them. CDR1 SGHAT and CDR2 FQNNGV come from the germline V gene. The CDR3 DNA reads as TGTGCCAGCAGCTCCCAACCAAGGGGTTCTGAAGCTTTCTTT. Protein product: CASSSQPRGSEAFF.

The rearrangement joins TRBV7-2 to TRBJ1-3; perhaps TRBD1 as D (5 bases). Trimming cost V 8 bases and J 0 bases, with 17 bases left between them. The CDR3 spans 16 residues. Germline V CDR1 and CDR2: SGHTA, FQGNSA. Here the CDR3 DNA reads TGTGCCAGCGGGAGGCAGGGAATCTCCTCTGGAAACACCATATATTTT. Protein product: CASGRQGISSGNTIYF. Based on the CDR3 plus reference TRBV7-2 and TRBJ1-3, the full variable domain is GAGVSQSPSNKVTEKGKDVELRCDPISGHTALYWYRQSLGQGLEFLIYFQGNSAPDKSGLPSDRFSAERTGGSVSTLTIQRTQQEDSAVYLCASGRQGISSGNTIYFGEGSWLTVV.

The rearrangement uses TRBV7-8 and TRBJ1-5, with a weak D call TRBD1 (5 bases). The ends were cut back, 1 base at V and 4 bases at J, with 8 bases in the middle. The CDR3 has 14 residues. Looked up from germline, CDR1 is SGHVS and CDR2 is FQNEAQ. The CDR3, as DNA: TGTGCCAGCAGCTTAGTACAGGTTAATCAGCCCCAGCATTTT. Protein product: CASSLVQVNQPQHF.

The CDR3 protein is CASSLREQFF. The CDR3 DNA sequence: TGTGCCAGCAGTTTGCGGGAGCAGTTCTTC. The chain links TRBV12-3 or TRBV12-4 to TRBJ2-1; D is unresolved. The CDR3 runs 10 residues. Trimming stripped 3 bases from V and 10 bases from J, with 4 bases between.

The J gene is TRBJ2-1, the V gene TRBV27, with 14 bases lining up with TRBD2. V was pared by 6 bases and J by 8 bases, with 9 bases of the junction left unmatched. This CDR3 is 16 amino acids long. The V gene's germline CDR1 is MNHEY and CDR2 SMNVEV (reference sequence). CDR3 in DNA: TGTGCCAGCAGAACCCCGGGACTAGCGGGAGAAGATGAGCAGTTCTTC. Its translation is CASRTPGLAGEDEQFF.

This chain connects TRBV11-2 to TRBJ1-4; D is uncertain. The germline CDR1 and CDR2 sequences are SGHAT and FQNNGV. V gave up 5 bases and J gave up 6 bases, with 13 bases separating them. This CDR3 comprises 14 residues. CDR3 region: CASSEGYRDEKLFF. CDR3 in DNA: TGTGCCAGCAGCGAGGGATATAGAGATGAAAAACTGTTTTTT.

The chain joins TRBV7-6 to TRBJ2-5; 13 nucleotides match TRBD2. CDR1 and CDR2 from the germline V gene are SGHVS and FNYEAQ. J gave up 7 bases and V 1 base, and 9 bases lay outside the gene matches. CDR3 length: 17 amino acids. CDR3 residues: CASSLVSTSGGLATQYF. CDR3 in DNA: TGTGCCAGCAGCTTAGTATCGACTAGCGGGGGGCTGGCGACCCAGTACTTC.

The V and J genes are TRBV19 and TRBJ2-2; D perhaps matches TRBD2 (5 bases). Trimming shortened V by 7 bases and J by 6 bases, and 15 bases separated the two germline ends. There are 14 residues in the CDR3. Germline lookup yields CDR1 LNHDA and CDR2 SQIVND (reference sequence). The CDR3, as DNA: TGTGCCAGTAACACCTGGGAGCGCGCCGGGGAGCTGTTTTTT. This sequence encodes CASNTWERAGELFF.

V usage is TRBV14 and J usage is TRBJ2-1; 9 bases are shared with TRBD2. Trimming removed 1 base from V and 10 bases from J; junction bases left unmatched: 17. The V gene's germline CDR1 is SGHDN and CDR2 FVKESK. This CDR3 region has 18 residues. CDR3 residues: CASSQGGRILTSGHEQFF. In nucleotides, the CDR3 is TGTGCCAGCAGCCAAGGGGGGAGGATTTTGACTAGCGGACACGAGCAGTTCTTC. The full variable domain, completed using reference TRBV14 and TRBJ2-1, is EAGVTQFPSHSVIEKGQTVTLRCDPISGHDNLYWYRRVMGKEIKFLLHFVKESKQDESGMPNNRFLAERTGGTYSTLKVQPAELEDSGVYFCASSQGGRILTSGHEQFFGPGTRLTVL.

The rearrangement joins TRBV3-1 (or the pseudogene TRBV3-2) to TRBJ2-7; 9 bases are a match to TRBD1. The junction had 3 bases not matched to a gene; V was cut back by 2 bases and J by 7 bases. This CDR3 comprises 13 residues. The germline CDR1 and CDR2 sequences are LGHDT and YNNKEL (reference sequence). CDR3 DNA: TGTGCCAGCAGCCAAACCGGGACAGGGGAGCAGTACTTC. Its translation is CASSQTGTGEQYF.

The chain is built from TRBV3-1 (or the pseudogene TRBV3-2) and TRBJ2-5, with 7 bases aligning to TRBD1. Per the germline V gene, CDR1 is LGHDT and CDR2 is YNNKEL (reference sequence). The V and J ends lost 1 base and 2 bases, in that order; junction bases with no gene match: 1. The CDR3 has 14 residues. The CDR3 DNA follows: TGTGCCAGCAGCCAAGTGGGACAGCAAGAGACCCAGTACTTC. Translating gives CASSQVGQQETQYF.

The V call is TRBV27, the J call TRBJ2-5; 15 bases agree with TRBD2. CDR3 length equals 17 residues. Germline-derived CDR1 and CDR2 are MNHEY and SMNVEV (reference sequence). The ends lost 10 bases at V and 5 bases at J; junction bases unmatched: 14. The CDR3 nucleotides read TGTGCCAACAAGATTCCGGGACTAGCGGGGGGTAAGGAGACCCAGTACTTC. This encodes CANKIPGLAGGKETQYF.

CDR3 DNA sequence: TGTGCCAGCAGTTTGGGACAGGGCCTTGGCTCACCCCTCCACTTT. Translating gives CASSLGQGLGSPLHF. This chain joins TRBV6-5 and TRBJ1-6; 9 bases line up with TRBD1. The J segment lost 10 bases and the V segment lost 4 bases, leaving 8 bases of the junction unmatched. The CDR3 is made up of 15 amino acids. Germline V gene data show CDR1 as MNHEY and CDR2 as SVGAGI.

The chain uses TRBV28 and TRBJ2-7, with 7 bases matching TRBD1. Germline V gene lookup returns CDR1 MDHEN and CDR2 SYDVKM. J lost 4 bases, V lost 6 bases, and 12 bases had no gene match. CDR3 length: 15 residues. The CDR3 region has the DNA TGTGCCAGCAGCACCACCGGGACAGAGCCTTACGAGCAGTACTTC. Protein sequence: CASSTTGTEPYEQYF.

This rearrangement joins TRBV12-3 or TRBV12-4 to TRBJ2-1; no clear D gene. V shed 5 bases and J shed 6 bases, with 8 bases lying between them. The CDR3 is made up of 12 amino acids. The DNA of the CDR3 is TGTGCCAGCAGTACAACCGTCAATGAGCAGTTCTTC. This translates into CASSTTVNEQFF.

The chain recombines TRBV7-8 with TRBJ1-2; D not certain. With 5 bases removed from V and 8 bases from J, the gap between germline ends came to 12 bases. Germline V gene lookup returns CDR1 SGHVS and CDR2 FQNEAQ. The CDR3 consists of 12 residues. CDR3 amino acids: CASSLTPGGYTF. In nucleotides, the CDR3 is TGTGCCAGCAGCCTGACTCCCGGGGGCTACACCTTC. The entire variable domain, with the rest obtained from reference TRBV7-8 and TRBJ1-2, is as follows: GAGVSQSPRYKVAKRGQDVALRCDPISGHVSLFWYQQALGQGPEFLTYFQNEAQLDKSGLPSDRFFAERPEGSVSTLKIQRTQQEDSAVYLCASSLTPGGYTFGSGTRLTVV.

This chain connects TRBV30 to TRBJ1-1, with D perhaps TRBD1 (6 bases). This CDR3 spans 14 amino acids. The germline CDR1 and CDR2 sequences are GTSNPN and SVGIG (reference sequence). V was cut by 5 bases and J by 4 bases, with 17 bases left in between. Here the CDR3 reads CAWSPEGGGTEAFF. In DNA, the CDR3 is TGTGCCTGGTCCCCCGAGGGAGGGGGCACTGAAGCTTTCTTT.

The chain couples TRBV7-6 to TRBJ2-7, with a weak D call TRBD1 (6 bases). V gave up 5 bases and J gave up 5 bases, with 10 bases separating them. This CDR3 region has 12 residues. CDR1 is SGHVS, CDR2 FNYEAQ, per germline. The CDR3 protein is CASSPRQDEQYF. The CDR3 DNA is TGTGCCAGCAGCCCGCGACAGGACGAGCAGTACTTC. Filled out from reference TRBV7-6 and TRBJ2-7, the complete variable domain reads GAGVSQSPRYKVTKRGQDVALRCDPISGHVSLYWYRQALGQGPEFLTYFNYEAQQDKSGLPNDRFSAERPEGSISTLTIQRTEQRDSAMYRCASSPRQDEQYFGPGTRLTVT.